This T cell receptor beta chain was captured in a study of T-cell memory formation after mild COVID-19. The overall study: Clusters were largely donor specific. Study-level points and caveats: Those CD4+ clones that contracted were mainly in CM and EM (CD8+ ones in EMRA).

It was 5'RACE with constant-segment primers that produced the TCR alpha and TCR beta cDNA libraries, which carried sample barcodes and UMIs. TCRdb ran MiXCR on the 5' RACE reads and lists one entry per CDR3 protein. The sample has 150,000 to 200,000 distinct CDR3 sequences, 16% seen once. In the case of this clonotype: Its antigen is unidentified.

The sequenced material came from PBMCs or a T cell subset sorted from them (not recorded which). This receptor was taken from an adult woman who had mild COVID-19 (a few samples of this study predate the infection). Cell type and time point are not known.

The chain's CDR3 is CASSYPTANSPLHF. CDR3 sequence (DNA): TGTGCCAGCAGCTATCCGACAGCCAATTCACCCCTCCACTTT. This chain links TRBV7-9 with TRBJ1-6, with D possibly being TRBD1 (5 bases). In germline, CDR1 is SEHNR, CDR2 FQNEAQ (reference sequence). The V end lost 4 bases, the J end lost 7 bases, and 11 bases lay between the germline ends. This CDR3 has 14 residues.